Listed below are T cell receptor beta chains from one sample, sequenced in a study of cytomegalovirus exposure and HLA in healthy donors. The method was immunoSEQ multiplex PCR; TCRdb's version includes in-frame clones alone and lacks a portion of them. The sample consists of 90,000 to 120,000 clones, 81% of them appearing once. Sequenced: PBMCs. The receptors were gathered from a man aged 30-40 years in good health and CMV-seronegative. Each CDR3 is given with its conserved first and last residue. Fields, in order: D gene, CDR3 length, clone size, J gene, V gene, CDR3 protein, CDR3 DNA. The D gene is left open where the match is weak. Expanded clones get a size class; other rows say once, few or many, or leave the size out.

>.|14|few|TRBJ2-5|TRBV7-9
CASMLLGAEETQYF
TGTGCCAGCATGCTCCTAGGAGCGGAGGAGACCCAGTACTTC
>.|15|.|TRBJ2-1|TRBV29-1
CSVLSRDTSYNEQFF
TGCAGCGTTTTGTCAAGGGACACCTCCTACAATGAGCAGTTCTTC
>.|13|.|TRBJ2-1|TRBV6-5
CASSYSGLNEPFF
TGTGCCAGCAGTTACTCGGGGCTAAATGAGCCCTTCTTC
>.|14|.|TRBJ1-1|TRBV7-8
CASSWGTGHTEAFF
TGTGCCAGCAGCTGGGGTACAGGGCACACTGAAGCTTTCTTT
>.|16|.|TRBJ2-2|TRBV6-1
CASSELGGAVGGELFF
TGTGCCAGCAGTGAACTGGGGGGAGCCGTTGGCGGGGAGCTGTTTTTT
>.|14|.|TRBJ1-2|TRBV7-6
CASSPDRGNYGYTF
TGTGCCAGCAGCCCCGACCGGGGTAACTATGGCTACACCTTC
>.|14|once|TRBJ1-1|TRBV5-1
CASSLSLEGTEAFF
TGCGCCAGCAGCTTGAGCCTGGAGGGCACTGAAGCTTTCTTT
>TRBD1|14|.|TRBJ1-4|TRBV2
CASRRTGVNEKLFF
TGTGCCAGCAGGAGGACAGGGGTTAATGAAAAACTGTTTTTT
>TRBD2|15|.|TRBJ2-7|TRBV4-1
CASSQSGGLAGEQYF
TGCGCCAGCAGCCAAAGCGGGGGACTAGCGGGCGAGCAGTACTTC
>.|14|.|TRBJ1-6|TRBV30
CAWSVKGVNSPLHF
TGTGCCTGGAGTGTAAAAGGGGTTAATTCACCCCTCCACTTT
>.|13|.|TRBJ2-1|TRBV18
CASSRTSYNEQFF
TGTGCCAGCTCACGGACTTCCTACAATGAGCAGTTCTTC
>.|14|.|TRBJ2-1|TRBV11-2
CASSPSGWSNEQFF
TGTGCCAGCAGCCCCTCCGGCTGGAGCAATGAGCAGTTCTTC
>.|15|.|TRBJ1-1|TRBV6-1
CASRDRGSMNTEAFF
TGTGCCAGCAGGGACCGGGGGAGCATGAACACTGAAGCTTTCTTT
>.|16|.|TRBJ2-5|TRBV10-1
CASSESKGGPQETQYF
TGCGCCAGCAGTGAGTCAAAGGGGGGGCCCCAAGAGACCCAGTACTTC
>.|16|once|TRBJ2-1|TRBV7-3
CASSSQASSSYNEQFF
TGTGCCAGCAGCTCCCAGGCCTCGTCATCCTACAATGAGCAGTTCTTC
>TRBD1|14|.|TRBJ1-2|TRBV28
CASSVTRDRAGYTF
TGTGCCAGCAGTGTAACCCGGGACAGGGCTGGCTACACCTTC
>.|17|.|TRBJ1-6|TRBV5-1
CASSRQSLSSYNSPLHF
TGCGCCAGCAGTAGACAGTCCCTAAGCTCCTATAATTCACCCCTCCACTTT
>TRBD1|16|.|TRBJ1-2|TRBV2
CASSPSDRGPKGGYTF
TGTGCCAGCAGTCCATCCGACAGGGGACCTAAAGGGGGCTACACCTTC
>TRBD2|15|.|TRBJ2-7|TRBV7-9
CASSPADGRPYEQYF
TGTGCCAGCAGCCCCGCGGACGGGAGGCCCTACGAGCAGTACTTC
>.|14|.|TRBJ2-3|TRBV28
CASTRGGNTDTQYF
TGTGCCAGCACAAGGGGGGGGAACACAGATACGCAGTATTTT